Each of the 5 T cell receptor beta chains below was sequenced from the same sample in a study of T cell repertoires in cytomegalovirus infection. TCRdb re-called the reads with MiXCR, one entry per CDR3 protein. The table shows nearly 650,000 distinct CDR3 sequences, with 20% to 25% occurring only once. The sample was CD8+ T cells from PBMCs. These receptors were obtained from a human donor in good health (CMV status not recorded). Some clones in this sample may be carry-over from other donors' samples.

In its sample, this clonotype was seen many times. The rearrangement joins TRBV7-8 to TRBJ2-7; a possible D gene is TRBD2 (6 bases). The CDR3 is 13 amino acids. Looked up from germline, CDR1 is SGHVS and CDR2 is FQNEAQ. Trimming cost V 5 bases and J 3 bases, with 11 bases left between them. The CDR3 sequence: CASSQGGLYEQYV. CDR3 nucleotides: TGTGCCAGCAGCCAAGGAGGGCTCTACGAGCAGTACGTC.

This clonotype has a handful of counts. The chain is built from TRBV7-6 and TRBJ1-2; D is uncertain. The V and J ends lost 1 base and 5 bases respectively, with 14 bases between them. The CDR3 is 15 amino acids. From germline, CDR1 is SGHVS and CDR2 FNYEAQ. The CDR3 sequence: CASSLERGNRYGYTF. As DNA, the CDR3 is TGTGCCAGCAGCTTAGAGCGGGGAAACCGTTATGGCTACACCTTC.

This clonotype was counted at least ten times. V gene TRBV7-8 combines with J gene TRBJ1-5; possible D gene TRBD1, 5 bases. The CDR3 has 15 residues. V lost 1 base and J 3 bases, leaving 10 bases between the germline ends. CDR1 and CDR2 from the germline V gene are SGHVS and FQNEAQ. CDR3 residues: CASSLVGEANQPQHF. As DNA, the CDR3 is TGTGCCAGCAGCTTAGTAGGGGAGGCCAATCAGCCCCAGCATTTT.

Notes on this clonotype: A much bigger clone sits one base away, suggesting this may be a read error. This chain uses TRBV7-2 with TRBJ1-1; D gene uncertain. Deletions cut 1 base from V and 6 bases from J, with 6 bases between. Germline lookup yields CDR1 SGHTA and CDR2 FQGNSA. This CDR3 has 12 residues. For the CDR3, the DNA is TGTGCCAGCAGCTTAGTGGGCCCTGAAGCTTTCTTT. Amino acid sequence: CASSLVGPEAFF.

This clonotype was seen a handful of times. The rearrangement joins TRBV6-1 to TRBJ2-7, with D perhaps being TRBD1 or TRBD2 (5 bases each). The CDR3 consists of 16 residues. In germline, CDR1 is MNHNS, CDR2 SASEGT. Trimming removed 7 bases from V and 0 bases from J, with 19 bases in between. The CDR3 nucleotides read TGTGCCAGCAACTTATTTGTGTGGGGGAGCTCCTACGAGCAGTACGTC. Translated, it gives CASNLFVWGSSYEQYV.